This T cell receptor beta chain is drawn from a study of cytomegalovirus exposure and HLA in healthy donors. Measured with immunoSEQ multiplex PCR; TCRdb has only the in-frame clones, and not every one. The sample shows tens of thousands of clones, roughly 96% of them seen only once. V dropped 7 bases and J dropped 3 bases, with 10 bases sitting between them. The germline V gene encodes CDR1 SGHRS and CDR2 YFSETQ. CDR3 length: 12 amino acids. This rearrangement joins TRBV5-1 to TRBJ2-5; D is uncertain. The receptor was isolated from a young man in good health and CMV-seronegative. Sequences were obtained from PBMCs. For the CDR3, the DNA is TGCGCCAGCCGTAATTTTGAAGAGACCCAGTACTTC. Encoded protein: CASRNFEETQYF. Full variable domain (missing parts from reference TRBV5-1 and TRBJ2-5): KAGVTQTPRYLIKTRGQQVTLSCSPISGHRSVSWYQQTPGQGLQFLFEYFSETQRNKGNFPGRFSGRQFSNSRSEMNVSTLELGDSALYLCASRNFEETQYFGPGTRLLVL.